This entry lists 18 T cell receptor beta chains sequenced from one sample in a study of monozygotic twins with inflammatory bowel disease. TCRdb processed the 5' RACE reads again and assigns one entry to each CDR3 protein, with no DNA. In total, the table holds about 350,000 distinct CDR3 sequences. Sequenced input: blood. These receptors came from a human donor with ulcerative colitis or Crohn's disease, or a healthy co-twin of an affected twin (not recorded which).

The V gene is TRBV4-1, the J gene TRBJ2-3. In germline, CDR1 is MGHRA, CDR2 YSYEKL. The CDR3 consists of 15 residues. The chain's CDR3 is CASSQDTVTTDTQYF.

The V gene is TRBV7-7, the J gene TRBJ2-3. The CDR3 sequence is 13 residues long. From germline, CDR1 is SSHAT and CDR2 FNYEAQ (reference sequence). The CDR3 sequence is CASSSWPGDTQYF.

V is TRBV23-1 and J is TRBJ1-6. TRBV23-1 is recorded as an ORF, its role being uncertain. There are 14 residues in the CDR3. The CDR3 reads CATTGKGGNSPLHF.

The genes are TRBV10-3 and TRBJ1-6. The CDR3 loop spans 21 amino acids. Germline loops: CDR1 ENHRY, CDR2 SYGVKD. The CDR3 loop reads CAISESGSGRGRSSYNSPLHF.

The V gene is TRBV3-1, the J gene TRBJ1-2; as DNA is missing, the TRBD1 call by TCRdb cannot be tested. Germline CDR1 reads LGHDT; CDR2 reads YNNKEL (reference sequence). This CDR3 is 14 amino acids long. The CDR3 spells CASSQGDRESGYTF.

The CDR3 loop reads CASRARAVAVNTEAFF. This chain joins TRBV27 and TRBJ1-1; TCRdb's D call of TRBD1 is untestable without DNA. The CDR3 has 16 residues. Germline CDR1 reads MNHEY; CDR2 reads SMNVEV (reference sequence).

The rearrangement uses TRBV5-1 and TRBJ2-7; TCRdb indicates TRBD2, and absent DNA this call remains unverified. The CDR3 loop spans 14 amino acids. Germline CDR1 SGHRS, CDR2 YFSETQ. The CDR3 here is CASSSSGLESEQYF.

V gene TRBV12-3 or TRBV12-4 combines with J gene TRBJ1-1; TCRdb indicates TRBD1, and absent DNA this call remains unverified. The CDR3 covers 15 residues. The CDR3 is CASSSTGGLGTEAFF.

The chain links TRBV11-2 to TRBJ1-1; TCRdb's D call, TRBD1, is unchecked because there is no DNA. This CDR3 contains 19 residues. CDR1 SGHAT and CDR2 FQNNGV come from the germline V gene. CDR3 loop: CASRGFPRGPRGMNTEAFF.

The CDR3 protein is CATSGDRWTGLSGELFF. The chain uses TRBV24-1 and TRBJ2-2; TCRdb's D call of TRBD1 is untestable without DNA. Germline loops: CDR1 KGHDR, CDR2 SFDVKD. The CDR3 sequence is 17 residues long.

V usage is TRBV7-7 and J usage is TRBJ2-1; TCRdb proposes TRBD1, but this gene call is untestable without DNA. Germline V CDR1 and CDR2: SSHAT, FNYEAQ (reference sequence). This CDR3 has 15 residues. The CDR3 sequence is CASSLFRGGGNEQFF.

The genes are TRBV5-1 and TRBJ2-3. Looked up from germline, CDR1 is SGHRS and CDR2 is YFSETQ. The CDR3 extends over 13 amino acids. This chain's CDR3 is CASSLIVTDTQYF.

The chain recombines TRBV25-1 with TRBJ2-1; without DNA, the TCRdb call of TRBD1 cannot be checked. This CDR3 has 16 amino acids. Germline V CDR1 and CDR2: MGHDK, SYGVNS. CDR3: CASSETGPLAYNEQFF.

The V gene is TRBV5-6, the J gene TRBJ1-2; TCRdb indicates TRBD1, and absent DNA this call remains unverified. The CDR3 is 15 amino acids. Germline V gene sequence: CDR1 SGHDT, CDR2 YYEEEE. The chain's CDR3 is CASSLDWSQPGGYTF.

The chain combines TRBV4-1 with TRBJ2-3. The CDR3 consists of 14 residues. Germline loops: CDR1 MGHRA, CDR2 YSYEKL. The CDR3 reads CATRREPNTDTQYF.

The CDR3 protein is CASSRTAGFEAFF. The chain couples TRBV5-1 to TRBJ1-1. CDR1 SGHRS and CDR2 YFSETQ come from the germline V gene. The CDR3 is made up of 13 amino acids.

Here the CDR3 reads CATSSGRFDTQYF. V is TRBV19 and J is TRBJ2-3; checking the TCRdb D call of TRBD2 is not possible without DNA. The germline gives CDR1 LNHDA, CDR2 SQIVND (reference sequence). The CDR3 has 13 amino acids. The whole variable domain, filled in from reference TRBV19 and TRBJ2-3, reads DGGITQSPKYLFRKEGQNVTLSCEQNLNHDAMYWYRQDPGQGLRLIYYSQIVNDFQKGDIAEGYSVSREKKESFPLTVTSAQKNPTAFYLCATSSGRFDTQYFGPGTRLTVL.

This chain uses TRBV5-1 with TRBJ1-1; no DNA is available, so the TRBD1 call from TCRdb remains unchecked. Germline V gene data show CDR1 as SGHRS and CDR2 as YFSETQ. The CDR3 loop spans 14 amino acids. CDR3 amino acids: CASSYSGMNTEAFF. The variable domain in full, with the rest retrieved from reference TRBV5-1 and TRBJ1-1, is KAGVTQTPRYLIKTRGQQVTLSCSPISGHRSVSWYQQTPGQGLQFLFEYFSETQRNKGNFPGRFSGRQFSNSRSEMNVSTLELGDSALYLCASSYSGMNTEAFFGQGTRLTVV.